The T cell receptor beta chain described here comes from a study of blood T cell repertoires in COVID-19 (dated by TCRdb to the early 2020s). About the investigation overall: Samples from collaborators originated in the United States, Italy and Spain and spanned both the acute and convalescent phases of COVID-19. Nearly every sample came with metadata listing a de-identified subject ID, COVID-19 status, age in years and sex. Where available, HLA class I and class II types were obtained from metadata supplied by the sample provider rather than from assay-based typing. The repertoires were released in a freely available public database intended as a resource for research on the immune response to SARS-CoV-2. The material from the prospective study consisted of cDNA or gDNA derived from T cells, B-cell-depleted T cells, or PBMCs. The dataset comprised deeply sampled blood TCRbeta repertoires from subjects exposed to, actively infected with, or recovered from COVID-19. The samples were drawn from two sources: the first 160 participants of the ongoing ImmuneRACE study, and fewer than 1,500 subjects contributed by 6 global collaborators.

Per the germline V gene (reference sequence), SGHKS is the CDR1 and YYEKEE is the CDR2. Counted from cysteine to phenylalanine, this CDR3 has 14 amino acids. The entry retains the CDR3 DNA only, 42 bases that are in frame from base 1. The V and J ends are trimmed by 6 bases and 2 bases, leaving 15 bases between them. The paper as a whole reports these results and caveats: How much clinical and demographic metadata was included differed by source and by participant, and the metadata was provided uncurated.

This clone was seen a handful of times. The antigen it recognizes is unknown. Base qualities were left out, and no much larger clone turns up one base away. Each collaborating institution followed its own protocols to collect whole blood in K2EDTA tubes. For TCRbeta analysis, collaborators shipped samples in one of three forms: frozen whole blood, isolated PBMCs, or DNA extracted from either of those sample types. TCRbeta CDR3 regions were amplified from genomic DNA by means of the immunoSEQ Assay, a bias-controlled multiplex PCR. Per the original workflow: Within the assay, amplification of reference gene primers was used to estimate how many nucleated cells each sample contained. To quantify the absolute abundance of each unique TCRbeta CDR3 rearrangement, sequence reads were collapsed and filtered. For each sample, productive Simpson clonality was calculated by taking the square root of Simpson's diversity index across productive rearrangements. In its TCRdb copy, this immuneACCESS table keeps in-frame sequences only and misses some clones. Where compared with another copy, unresolved V genes explain less than half of these, and the others have no known cause. V, J and clone size reflect that table, while D and trimming were determined from the DNA. The sample includes 150,000 to 200,000 clones, with roughly nine tenths observed a single time. The top ten clones comprise approximately 2.9% of the sample.

The chain joins TRBV5-5 to TRBJ2-7; the D region possibly corresponds to TRBD1 (6 bases align). This sequence was found in a man in his sixties with acute or convalescent COVID-19. What was sequenced was peripheral blood. The CDR3: CASKLDRPPYEQYF. The DNA sequence reads TGTGCCAGCAAATTAGACAGGCCCCCCTACGAGCAGTACTTC.